This T cell receptor beta chain was sequenced for a study of lymphopenia after photon versus proton radiotherapy. Notes on the study in general: Authors raise, but do not show, better survival with proton therapy.

On this clone: Its specificity is not known.

V was clipped by 6 bases and J by 4 bases, with 13 bases between them. The CDR3 totals 13 residues. CDR1 and CDR2 from the germline V gene are SGHDT and YYEEEE. Here immunoSEQ multiplex PCR was the method, and the copy in TCRdb shows in-frame clones only, minus some. The sample has approximately 25,000 clones; roughly 89% are singletons. The chain has TRBV5-6 and TRBJ1-1, with unresolved D. The sample here was peripheral blood, taken from a patient treated with photon-based radiotherapy. The TCR was taken from a man aged 45-60 years with gastric cancer. This chain's CDR3 is CASTPLGATEAFF. The DNA of the CDR3 is TGTGCCAGCACCCCCCTAGGAGCCACTGAAGCTTTCTTT.